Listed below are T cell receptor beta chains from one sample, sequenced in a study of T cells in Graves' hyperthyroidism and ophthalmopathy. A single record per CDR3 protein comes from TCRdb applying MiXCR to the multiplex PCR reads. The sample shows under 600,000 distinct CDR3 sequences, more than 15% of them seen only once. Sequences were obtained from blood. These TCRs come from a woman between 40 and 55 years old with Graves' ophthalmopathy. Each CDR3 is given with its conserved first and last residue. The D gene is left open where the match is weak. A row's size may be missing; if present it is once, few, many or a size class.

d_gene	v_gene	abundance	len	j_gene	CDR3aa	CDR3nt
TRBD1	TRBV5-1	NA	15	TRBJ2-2	CASSFGDRDSGELFF	TGCGCCAGCAGCTTCGGGGACAGGGACTCCGGGGAGCTGTTTTTT
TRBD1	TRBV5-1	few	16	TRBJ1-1	CASSLDRGQGRTEAFF	TGCGCCAGCAGCTTGGACAGAGGACAGGGGCGGACTGAAGCTTTCTTT
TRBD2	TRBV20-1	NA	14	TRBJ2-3	CSARVLAGADTQYF	TGCAGTGCTAGAGTACTAGCGGGGGCAGATACGCAGTATTTT
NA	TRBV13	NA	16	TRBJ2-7	CASSSIRGARLYEQYF	TGTGCCAGCAGCTCCATACGAGGCGCAAGACTCTACGAGCAGTACTTC
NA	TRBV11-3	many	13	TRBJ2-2	CASSLRVAGELFF	TGTGCCAGCAGCCTCCGTGTAGCCGGGGAGCTGTTTTTT
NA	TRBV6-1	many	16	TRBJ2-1	CASSEVWTGDRNEQFF	TGTGCCAGCAGTGAAGTGTGGACGGGGGACCGCAATGAGCAGTTCTTC
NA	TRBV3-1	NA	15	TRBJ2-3	CASGLRASATDTQYF	TGTGCCAGCGGGCTTCGGGCTAGCGCTACAGATACGCAGTATTTT
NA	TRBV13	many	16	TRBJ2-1	CASSLDGGASYNEQFF	TGTGCCAGCAGCTTAGATGGGGGCGCTTCCTACAATGAGCAGTTCTTC
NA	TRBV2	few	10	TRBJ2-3	CASSDRVKYF	TGTGCCAGCAGTGATCGGGTCAAGTATTTT
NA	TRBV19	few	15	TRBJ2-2	CASSIGGAYTGELFF	TGTGCCAGTAGTATTGGGGGCGCGTACACCGGGGAGCTGTTTTTT
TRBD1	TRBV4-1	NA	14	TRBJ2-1	CASSQVDRDNEQFF	TGCGCCAGCAGCCAAGTTGACAGGGACAATGAGCAGTTCTTC
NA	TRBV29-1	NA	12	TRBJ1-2	CSVGGGGSGYTF	TGCAGCGTGGGGGGTGGGGGCAGTGGCTACACCTTC
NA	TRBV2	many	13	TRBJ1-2	CASRPDSTGGYTF	TGTGCCAGCAGACCGGACAGCACAGGGGGCTACACCTTC
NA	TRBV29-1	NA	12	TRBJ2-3	CSVGAVGDTQYF	TGCAGCGTGGGGGCGGTTGGAGATACGCAGTATTTT
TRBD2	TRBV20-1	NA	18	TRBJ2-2	CSARDYGRTSGRPGELFF	TGCAGTGCTAGAGATTACGGGAGAACTAGCGGGAGGCCGGGGGAGCTGTTTTTT
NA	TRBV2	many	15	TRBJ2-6	CASSKEGAGANVLTF	TGTGCCAGCAGTAAGGAGGGGGCCGGGGCCAACGTCCTGACTTTC
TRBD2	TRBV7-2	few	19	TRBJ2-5	CASSLARGAAGETQVTQYF	TGTGCCAGCAGCTTAGCAAGAGGGGCTGCGGGGGAGACTCAAGTGACCCAGTACTTC
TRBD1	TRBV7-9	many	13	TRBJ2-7	CASSPTGDNEQYF	TGTGCCAGCAGCCCTACAGGGGACAACGAGCAGTACTTC
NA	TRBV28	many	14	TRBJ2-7	CASSLIARAYEQYF	TGTGCCAGCAGTTTAATAGCCAGAGCCTACGAGCAGTACTTC
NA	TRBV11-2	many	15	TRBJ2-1	CASSLQSRESNEQFF	TGTGCCAGCAGCTTGCAGAGTCGGGAGTCAAATGAGCAGTTCTTC
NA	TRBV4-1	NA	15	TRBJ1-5	CASSQDWPTNQPQHF	TGCGCCAGCAGCCAAGATTGGCCCACCAATCAGCCCCAGCATTTT
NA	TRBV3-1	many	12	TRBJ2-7	CASSQVGSEQYF	TGTGCCAGCAGCCAAGTTGGAAGCGAGCAGTACTTC
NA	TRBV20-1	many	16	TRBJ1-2	CSARLSQGVGQGGYTF	TGCAGTGCTAGGCTTTCCCAGGGTGTAGGGCAGGGTGGCTACACCTTC
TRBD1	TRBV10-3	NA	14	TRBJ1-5	CAISTGGSNQPQHF	TGTGCCATCAGTACAGGGGGTAGCAATCAGCCCCAGCATTTT
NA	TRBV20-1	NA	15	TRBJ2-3	CSARDFGGPMDTQYF	TGCAGTGCTAGAGACTTCGGCGGCCCCATGGATACGCAGTATTTT
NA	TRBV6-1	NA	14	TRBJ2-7	CASRPRGTYYEQYF	TGTGCCAGCAGACCACGTGGGACATACTACGAGCAGTACTTC
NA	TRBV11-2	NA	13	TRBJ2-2	CASSGRGNGELFF	TGTGCCAGCAGCGGAAGGGGGAACGGGGAGCTGTTTTTT
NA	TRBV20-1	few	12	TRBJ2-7	CSASHQSYEQYF	TGCAGTGCTAGCCACCAGTCCTACGAGCAGTACTTC
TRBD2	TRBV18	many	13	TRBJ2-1	CASSPSRENEQFF	TGTGCCAGCTCACCTTCGCGGGAGAATGAGCAGTTCTTC
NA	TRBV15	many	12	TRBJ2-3	CATSRGLPTQYF	TGTGCCACCAGCAGAGGCCTCCCGACGCAGTATTTT
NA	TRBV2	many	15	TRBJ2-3	CASSRSRTGTDTQYF	TGTGCCAGCAGTCGATCTCGCACAGGGACAGATACGCAGTATTTT
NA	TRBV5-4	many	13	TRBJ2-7	CASSLFRDYEQYF	TGTGCCAGCAGCTTATTCAGGGACTACGAGCAGTACTTC
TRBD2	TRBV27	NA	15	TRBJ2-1	CARDLAGNIYNEQFF	TGTGCCAGGGATCTAGCGGGGAATATTTACAATGAGCAGTTCTTC
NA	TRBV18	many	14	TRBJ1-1	CASSPPNRDTEAFF	TGTGCCAGCTCACCCCCCAACCGGGACACTGAAGCTTTCTTT
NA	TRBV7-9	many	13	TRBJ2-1	CASSLGTSDEQFF	TGTGCCAGCAGCTTGGGGACCAGCGATGAGCAGTTCTTC
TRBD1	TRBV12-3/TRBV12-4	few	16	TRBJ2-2	CASSYIGQGHTGELFF	TGTGCCAGCAGTTATATAGGACAGGGACACACCGGGGAGCTGTTTTTT
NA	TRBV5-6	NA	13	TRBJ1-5	CASSSKPDQPQHF	TGTGCCAGCAGCTCAAAACCAGATCAGCCCCAGCATTTT
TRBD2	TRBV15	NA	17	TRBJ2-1	CATSRGLAGGFINEQFF	TGTGCCACCAGCAGAGGGCTAGCGGGAGGGTTTATCAATGAGCAGTTCTTC
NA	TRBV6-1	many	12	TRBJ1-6	CASSHRNSPLHF	TGTGCCAGCTCTCACAGAAATTCACCCCTCCACTTT
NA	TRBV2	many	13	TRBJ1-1	CASSGGIGTEAFF	TGTGCCAGCAGTGGAGGGATCGGCACTGAAGCTTTCTTT
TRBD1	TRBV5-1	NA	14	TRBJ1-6	CASRTGEGGSPLHF	TGCGCCAGCAGGACAGGGGAAGGGGGTTCACCCCTCCACTTT
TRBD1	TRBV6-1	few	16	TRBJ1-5	CASSGGQGGYNQPQHF	TGTGCCAGCAGTGGAGGACAGGGTGGGTACAATCAGCCCCAGCATTTT
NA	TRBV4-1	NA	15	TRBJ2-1	CASSQPGGGYNEQFF	TGCGCCAGCAGCCAACCGGGGGGCGGGTACAATGAGCAGTTCTTC
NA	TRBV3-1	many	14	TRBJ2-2	CASSQEGNPGELFF	TGTGCCAGCAGCCAAGAGGGGAACCCCGGGGAGCTGTTTTTT
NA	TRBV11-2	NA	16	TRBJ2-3	CASSTTDREGPDTQYF	TGTGCCAGCAGCACCACGGACAGGGAGGGCCCAGATACGCAGTATTTT
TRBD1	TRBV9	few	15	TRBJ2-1	CASTVGQGEYNEQFF	TGTGCCAGCACAGTCGGGCAGGGGGAATACAATGAGCAGTTCTTC
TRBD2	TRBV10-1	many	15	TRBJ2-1	CASSEGGRDYNEQFF	TGCGCCAGCAGTGAGGGCGGGAGGGACTACAATGAGCAGTTCTTC
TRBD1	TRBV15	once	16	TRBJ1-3	CATSKRGTGSGNTIYF	TGTGCCACCAGCAAAAGAGGGACAGGCTCTGGAAACACCATATATTTT
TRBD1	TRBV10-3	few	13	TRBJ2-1	CAISPGQGTEQFF	TGTGCCATCAGTCCGGGACAGGGAACTGAGCAGTTCTTC
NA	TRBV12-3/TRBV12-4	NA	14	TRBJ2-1	CASRDMVSYNEQLF	TGTGCCAGCAGGGACATGGTCTCCTACAATGAGCAGCTCTTC
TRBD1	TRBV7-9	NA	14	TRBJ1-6	CASSSDRDNSPLHF	TGTGCCAGCAGCTCGGACAGGGATAATTCACCCCTCCACTTT
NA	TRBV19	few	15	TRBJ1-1	CASKDRPIVNTEAFF	TGTGCCAGCAAAGACAGGCCCATCGTGAACACTGAAGCTTTCTTT
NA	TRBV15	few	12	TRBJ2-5	CATSRDTATQYF	TGTGCCACCAGCAGAGATACGGCGACCCAGTACTTC
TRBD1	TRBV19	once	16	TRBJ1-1	CASSRSAGQGNTEAFF	TGTGCCAGTAGTCGATCGGCAGGACAGGGGAACACTGAAGCTTTCTTT
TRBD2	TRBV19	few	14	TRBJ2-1	CASSIERGYNEQFF	TGTGCCAGTAGTATTGAGCGGGGATACAATGAGCAGTTCTTC
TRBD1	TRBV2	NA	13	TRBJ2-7	CASSSGQGFKQYF	TGTGCCAGCAGCTCCGGACAGGGGTTCAAGCAGTACTTC
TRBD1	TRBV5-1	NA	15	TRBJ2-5	CASSVGTGVGETQYF	TGCGCCAGCAGCGTTGGGACAGGGGTTGGGGAGACCCAGTACTTC
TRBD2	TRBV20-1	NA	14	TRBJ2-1	CSVKEPGLEAEQFF	TGCAGTGTTAAAGAACCGGGACTAGAGGCTGAGCAGTTCTTC
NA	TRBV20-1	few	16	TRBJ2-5	CSARQGGDDWEETQYF	TGCAGTGCTCGACAGGGAGGGGATGATTGGGAAGAGACCCAGTACTTC